The TCR beta chain described here comes from a study of blood T cells in healthy people across ages. Study-wide background: Every two T cells gave about one barcoded beta molecule via template switching.

As to this clonotype: Its specificity is unknown.

Germline CDR1 is WSHSY and CDR2 is SAAADI. The germline V and J ends were trimmed by 5 bases and 2 bases, with 20 bases remaining between them. The CDR3 has 17 amino acids. A sample-barcoded 5' primer and a J-beta primer mix were used in a second PCR of roughly 6 to 12 cycles. Every cDNA molecule carried a tag from a template-switch adaptor bearing 12 random nucleotides. Each CDR3 protein gets one entry after TCRdb re-called the 5' RACE reads with MiXCR. Found here are about 1.6 million distinct CDR3 sequences, about 31% of them singletons; the top ten hold about 10%. Study-wide findings and caveats: In older individuals, TCR beta diversity per million T cells was lower, falling roughly linearly with age.

This chain joins TRBV10-2 and TRBJ2-3; D uncertain. This clonotype originated in a young woman in good health. The sequenced material came from blood. DNA for the CDR3: TGCGCCAGCAGTCCACTTATAGAAAGGATAAACACAGATACGCAGTATTTT. It is translated as CASSPLIERINTDTQYF.